A selection of T cell receptor beta chains follows, all from one sample in a study of naive and memory T cell subsets. One entry per CDR3 protein, called by TCRdb with MiXCR from the UMI-ligation and nested PCR reads. The sample lists roughly 98,000 distinct CDR3 sequences, 5.5% to 8.5% occurring once. The sequencing input was central memory CD4+ T cells from blood. Every receptor here comes from a human donor in good health. Each CDR3 is given with its conserved first and last residue. D genes are given only for firm matches. Some rows have no size entry. The others give once, few or many, or a class for an expanded clone.

V: TRBV20-1; D: TRBD2; size: many; J: TRBJ2-1; DNA: TGCAGTGCTAGAGGAGGGATAGCGGGAGTTGGCAATGAGCAGTTCTTC; CDR3: CSARGGIAGVGNEQFF
V: TRBV25-1; D: .; size: many; J: TRBJ1-3; DNA: TGTGCCAGCAGTGACGAGGCCTACTCTGGAAACACCATATATTTT; CDR3: CASSDEAYSGNTIYF
V: TRBV28; D: TRBD1; size: many; J: TRBJ2-7; DNA: TGTGCCAGCAGTTCTCCCGGGACAGGGTCCTACGAGCAGTACTTC; CDR3: CASSSPGTGSYEQYF
V: TRBV5-1; D: TRBD2; size: .; J: TRBJ2-7; DNA: TGCGCCAGCAGCTTGGAGGGAGGGGTGTCCTACGAGCAGTACTTC; CDR3: CASSLEGGVSYEQYF
V: TRBV20-1; D: .; size: many; J: TRBJ2-3; DNA: TGCAGTGCTCCGTTACCCCGGAGCCCCACAGATACGCAGTATTTT; CDR3: CSAPLPRSPTDTQYF
V: TRBV20-1; D: .; size: .; J: TRBJ2-7; DNA: TGCAGTGTAGTCTCCGGGGCCGAGCAGTACTTC; CDR3: CSVVSGAEQYF
V: TRBV15; D: TRBD1; size: many; J: TRBJ1-5; DNA: TGTGCCACCAGCAACAGGGGAAATCAGCCCCAGCATTTT; CDR3: CATSNRGNQPQHF
V: TRBV15; D: .; size: few; J: TRBJ1-5; DNA: TGTGCCACCAGCAGTTACCGGGGGACCAATCAGCCCCAGCATTTT; CDR3: CATSSYRGTNQPQHF
V: TRBV7-2; D: TRBD2; size: .; J: TRBJ2-1; DNA: TGTGCCAGCAGCTTAGACGGGAGGAGGAATGAGCAGTTCTTC; CDR3: CASSLDGRRNEQFF
V: TRBV10-3; D: .; size: .; J: TRBJ1-5; DNA: TGTGCCATCAGTGAGAGAGGGGGAGAACAGCCCCAGCATTTT; CDR3: CAISERGGEQPQHF
V: TRBV7-2; D: .; size: many; J: TRBJ1-5; DNA: TGTGCCAGCAGTCAAGGGGGGGCGAGCAATCAGCCCCAGCATTTT; CDR3: CASSQGGASNQPQHF
V: TRBV19; D: .; size: .; J: TRBJ2-7; DNA: TGTGCCAGTAGTACCTCCCCCCGGACAGTCTACGAGCAGTACTTC; CDR3: CASSTSPRTVYEQYF
V: TRBV3-1; D: TRBD2; size: many; J: TRBJ2-3; DNA: TGTGCCAGCAGCCGTGGGAGGGCCTCTTCGTCGACGCAGTATTTT; CDR3: CASSRGRASSSTQYF
V: TRBV7-9; D: .; size: many; J: TRBJ1-1; DNA: TGTGCCAGCAGCTTAATGGACTCCACTGAAGCTTTCTTT; CDR3: CASSLMDSTEAFF
V: TRBV7-9; D: TRBD2; size: .; J: TRBJ2-4; DNA: TGTGCCAGCAGCTTCGGGACTAGCGGTGGGAACATTCAGTACTTC; CDR3: CASSFGTSGGNIQYF
V: TRBV28; D: .; size: many; J: TRBJ1-2; DNA: TGTGCCAGCAGCCTCCCCGTCGGAACCACGGGGGGCTACACCTTC; CDR3: CASSLPVGTTGGYTF
V: TRBV12-3/TRBV12-4; D: .; size: many; J: TRBJ1-1; DNA: TGTGCCAGCAGTTTAAGGGGAAGCAACACTGAAGCTTTCTTT; CDR3: CASSLRGSNTEAFF
V: TRBV15; D: .; size: few; J: TRBJ2-1; DNA: TGTGCCACCAGCAGAGATCTGGAGAAAAGTGAGCAGTTCTTC; CDR3: CATSRDLEKSEQFF